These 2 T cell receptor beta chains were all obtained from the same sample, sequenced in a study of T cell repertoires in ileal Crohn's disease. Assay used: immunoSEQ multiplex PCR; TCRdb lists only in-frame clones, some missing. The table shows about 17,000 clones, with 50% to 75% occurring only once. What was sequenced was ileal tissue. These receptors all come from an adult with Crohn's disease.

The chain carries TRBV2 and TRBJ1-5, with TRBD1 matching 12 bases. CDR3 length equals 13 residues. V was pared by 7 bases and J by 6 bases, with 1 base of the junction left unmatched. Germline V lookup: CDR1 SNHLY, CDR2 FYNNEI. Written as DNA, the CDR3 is TGTGCCAGCAAGGGACAGGGGGCTCAGCCCCAGCATTTT. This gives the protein CASKGQGAQPQHF.

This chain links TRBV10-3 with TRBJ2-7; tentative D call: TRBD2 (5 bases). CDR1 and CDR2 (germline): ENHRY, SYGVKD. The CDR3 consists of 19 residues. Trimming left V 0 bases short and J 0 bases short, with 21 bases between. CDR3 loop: CAISESKPTIFRASYEQYF. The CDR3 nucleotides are TGTGCCATCAGTGAGTCGAAACCGACTATCTTCCGGGCCTCCTACGAGCAGTACTTC.